Listed below are T cell receptor beta chains from one sample, sequenced in a study of T cell repertoires in cytomegalovirus infection. TCRdb itself ran the reads through MiXCR, one entry per CDR3 protein. This sample has about 220,000 distinct CDR3 sequences; roughly 34% occur once, and the top ten carry approximately 60%. Their cognate antigens are unknown. This specimen was CD8+ T cells from cultured PBMCs, taken from culture after CMV antigen stimulation. These receptors came from a human donor in good health (CMV status not recorded). Some clones in this sample may be carry-over from other donors' samples. The CDR3 runs from the conserved cysteine through the conserved F or W. The D gene is left open where the match is weak. The size field is filled for only some rows; it gives once, few, many or a size class.

j_call | v_call | clone_size | d_call | cdr3_nt | cdr3_aa
TRBJ2-7 | TRBV6-1 | . | TRBD2 | TGTGCCAGCAAAAGGACTAGCGGAGTCTACGAGCAGTACTTC | CASKRTSGVYEQYF
TRBJ1-1 | TRBV7-6 | few | . | TGTGCCAGCAGCTTAGATCGGGCAGGGCGCCACTTGAACACTGAAGCTTTCTTT | CASSLDRAGRHLNTEAFF
TRBJ2-5 | TRBV27 | . | . | TGTGCCAGCAGTTCCGTAGCGGCCATCCAAGAGACCCAGTACTTC | CASSSVAAIQETQYF
TRBJ2-1 | TRBV5-4 | . | TRBD2 | TGTGCCAGCAGCACCGGACTAGCGGGGGGCTACAATGAGCAGTTCTTC | CASSTGLAGGYNEQFF
TRBJ1-6 | TRBV28 | . | . | TGTGCCAGCAGTGCGTCCGAAAACCTCCACTTT | CASSASENLHF
TRBJ2-1 | TRBV28 | few | . | TGTGCCAGCAGTTTATTCGCACCTAACAATGAGCAGTTCTTC | CASSLFAPNNEQFF
TRBJ2-3 | TRBV7-9 | few | . | TGTGCCAGCAGCGACGGACAGACCCCTTACACAGATACGCAGTATTTT | CASSDGQTPYTDTQYF
TRBJ1-1 | TRBV4-1 | once | . | TGTGCCAGCAGCCTGCCTATTTTCACGAACACTGAGGCTTTCTTT | CASSLPIFTNTEAFF
TRBJ1-2 | TRBV6-1 | . | TRBD1 | TGTGCCAGCAGCGGTACAGGGGTGAACTATGGCTACACCTTC | CASSGTGVNYGYTF
TRBJ2-1 | TRBV4-1 | few | . | TGCGCCAGCCGAGGGGGGGGCAATGAGCAGTTCTTC | CASRGGGNEQFF
TRBJ2-7 | TRBV5-1 | once | TRBD1 | TGCGCCAGCAGCTTGGGTGGACAGGTCTCCTACGAGCAGTACTTC | CASSLGGQVSYEQYF
TRBJ2-1 | TRBV7-6 | . | . | TGTGCCAGCAGCCAGGAGGGCGTCTACTACAATGAGCAGTTCTTC | CASSQEGVYYNEQFF
TRBJ2-1 | TRBV6-1 | many | . | TGTGCCAGCAGATCACCTATTAACAGGGGAGGCTCCTACAATGAGCAGTTCTTC | CASRSPINRGGSYNEQFF
TRBJ2-2 | TRBV7-6 | few | . | TGTGCCAGCAGCTACCGGGACTCCGGGGAGCTGTTTTTT | CASSYRDSGELFF
TRBJ1-2 | TRBV6-6 | . | . | TGTGCCAGCAGTTACTCAGAAGGTAGCTATAACTATGGCTACACCTTC | CASSYSEGSYNYGYTF
TRBJ2-7 | TRBV7-2 | few | TRBD2 | TGTGCCAGCAGCCGGACTAGCGATACCTACGAGCAGTACTTC | CASSRTSDTYEQYF
TRBJ2-1 | TRBV27 | . | . | TGTGCCAGCAGTTACGGGAGAGATCCCTACAATGAGCAGTTCTTC | CASSYGRDPYNEQFF
TRBJ2-1 | TRBV7-6 | . | TRBD2 | TGTGCCAGCGCTTTAGGGGAGGGGACCTACAATGAGCAGTTCTTC | CASALGEGTYNEQFF
TRBJ1-2 | TRBV27 | few | . | TGTGCCAGCAGTTTAACGGGGGGGGGTGGCTACACCTTC | CASSLTGGGGYTF
TRBJ1-1 | TRBV7-9 | . | . | TGTGCCAGCAGCACAGTCACAGGGCCTGAAGCTTTCTTT | CASSTVTGPEAFF
TRBJ2-6 | TRBV19 | . | . | TGTGCCAGTAGTATAAGGTGGGGGGCCAACGTCCTGACTTTC | CASSIRWGANVLTF
TRBJ1-4 | TRBV12-3/TRBV12-4 | . | . | TGTGCCAGCAGTTGGGGGACCTTCCCGGCGGAAAAACTGTTTTTT | CASSWGTFPAEKLFF
TRBJ1-2 | TRBV7-2 | few | TRBD1 | TGTGCCAGCAGCTTAGGGTACTTCACTCCGACAGGGTTTGGTAGTGGCTACACCTTC | CASSLGYFTPTGFGSGYTF
TRBJ1-1 | TRBV11-2 | . | TRBD1 | TGTGCCAGCAGCACTCCGGGACAGGCTATGACTGAAGCTTTCTTT | CASSTPGQAMTEAFF
TRBJ2-1 | TRBV7-9 | . | . | TGTGCCAGCAGCGCGGGACTTGAGCAGTTCTTC | CASSAGLEQFF
TRBJ1-1 | TRBV11-2 | few | . | TGTGCCAGCAGCTTAGTGTCAACTGAAGCTTTCTTT | CASSLVSTEAFF